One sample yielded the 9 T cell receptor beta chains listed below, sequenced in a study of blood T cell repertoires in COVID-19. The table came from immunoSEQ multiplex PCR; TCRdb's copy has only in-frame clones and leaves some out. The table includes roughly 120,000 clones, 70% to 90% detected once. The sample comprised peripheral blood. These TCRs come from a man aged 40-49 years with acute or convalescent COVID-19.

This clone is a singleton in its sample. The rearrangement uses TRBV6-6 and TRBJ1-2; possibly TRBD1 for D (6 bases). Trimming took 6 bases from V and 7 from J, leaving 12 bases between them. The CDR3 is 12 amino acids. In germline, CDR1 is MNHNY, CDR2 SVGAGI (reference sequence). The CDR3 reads CASRNRVGGYTF. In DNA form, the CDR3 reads TGTGCCAGCAGGAACAGGGTTGGTGGCTACACCTTC.

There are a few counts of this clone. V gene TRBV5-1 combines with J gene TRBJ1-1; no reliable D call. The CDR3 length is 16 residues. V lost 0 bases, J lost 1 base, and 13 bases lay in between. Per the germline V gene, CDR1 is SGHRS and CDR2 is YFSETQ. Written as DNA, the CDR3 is TGCGCCAGCAGCTTGGATGGCGGTAACGGGAACACTGAAGCTTTCTTT. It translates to CASSLDGGNGNTEAFF.

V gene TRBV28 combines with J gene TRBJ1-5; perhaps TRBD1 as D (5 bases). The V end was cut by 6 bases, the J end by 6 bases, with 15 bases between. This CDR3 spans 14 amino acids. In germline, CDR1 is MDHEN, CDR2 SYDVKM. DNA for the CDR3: TGTGCCAGCAGCCTCGGGACTGGAGGTCAGCCCCAGCATTTT. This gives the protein CASSLGTGGQPQHF.

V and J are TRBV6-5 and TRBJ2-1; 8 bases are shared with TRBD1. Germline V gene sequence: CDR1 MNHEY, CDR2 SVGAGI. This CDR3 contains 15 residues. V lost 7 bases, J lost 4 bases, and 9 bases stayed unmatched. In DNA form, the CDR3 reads TGTGCCAGCACGGGGCCAGGGGGCCCATACAATGAGCAGTTCTTC. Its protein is CASTGPGGPYNEQFF.

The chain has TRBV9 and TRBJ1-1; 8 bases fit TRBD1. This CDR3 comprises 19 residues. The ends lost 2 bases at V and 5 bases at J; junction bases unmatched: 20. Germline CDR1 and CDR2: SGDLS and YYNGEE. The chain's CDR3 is CASSVLPPTQGARVTEAFF. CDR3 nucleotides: TGTGCCAGCAGCGTCCTCCCACCCACGCAGGGGGCTCGTGTAACTGAAGCTTTCTTT.

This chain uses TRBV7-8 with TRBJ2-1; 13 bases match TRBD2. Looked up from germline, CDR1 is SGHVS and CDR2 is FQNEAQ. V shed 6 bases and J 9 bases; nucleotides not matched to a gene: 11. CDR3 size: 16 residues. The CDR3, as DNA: TGTGCCAGCAGTACTAGCGGGGGGGCTTTAGTAAGTGAGCAGTTCTTC. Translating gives CASSTSGGALVSEQFF.

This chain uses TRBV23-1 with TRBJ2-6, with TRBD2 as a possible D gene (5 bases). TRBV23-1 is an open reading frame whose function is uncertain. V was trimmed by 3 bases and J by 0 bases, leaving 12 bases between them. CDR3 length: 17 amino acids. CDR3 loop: CASSHSLDYSGANVLTF. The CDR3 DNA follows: TGCGCCAGCAGTCACTCCCTAGACTACTCTGGGGCCAACGTCCTGACTTTC.

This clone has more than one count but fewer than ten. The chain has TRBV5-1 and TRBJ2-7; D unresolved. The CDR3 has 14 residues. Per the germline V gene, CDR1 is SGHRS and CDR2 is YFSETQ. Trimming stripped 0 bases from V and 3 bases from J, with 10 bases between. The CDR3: CASSLAVVNYEQYF. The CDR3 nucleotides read TGCGCCAGCAGCTTGGCAGTGGTAAACTACGAGCAGTACTTC.

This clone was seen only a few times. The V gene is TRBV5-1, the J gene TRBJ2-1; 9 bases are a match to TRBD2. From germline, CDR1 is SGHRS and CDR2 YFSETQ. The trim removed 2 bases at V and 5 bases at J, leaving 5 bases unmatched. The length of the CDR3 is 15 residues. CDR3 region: CASSLRTSENNEQFF. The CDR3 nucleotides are TGCGCCAGCAGCTTACGGACTAGCGAAAACAATGAGCAGTTCTTC.